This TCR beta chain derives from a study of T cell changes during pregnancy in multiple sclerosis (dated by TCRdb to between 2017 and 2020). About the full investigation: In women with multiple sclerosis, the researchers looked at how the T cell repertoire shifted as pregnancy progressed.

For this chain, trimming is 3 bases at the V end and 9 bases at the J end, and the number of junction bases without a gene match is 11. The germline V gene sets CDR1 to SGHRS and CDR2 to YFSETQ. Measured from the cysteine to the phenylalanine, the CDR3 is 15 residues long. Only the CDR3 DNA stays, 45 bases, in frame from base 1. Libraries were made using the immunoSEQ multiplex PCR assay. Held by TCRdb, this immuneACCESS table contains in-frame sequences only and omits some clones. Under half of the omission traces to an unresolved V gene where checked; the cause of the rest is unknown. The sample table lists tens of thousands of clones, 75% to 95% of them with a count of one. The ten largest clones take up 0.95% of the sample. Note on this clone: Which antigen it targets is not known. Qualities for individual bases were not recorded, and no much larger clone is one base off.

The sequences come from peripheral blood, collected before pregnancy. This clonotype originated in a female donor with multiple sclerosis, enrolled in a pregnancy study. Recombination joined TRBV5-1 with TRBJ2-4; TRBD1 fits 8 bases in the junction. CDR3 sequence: CASSSPTGERAIQYF. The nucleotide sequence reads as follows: TGCGCCAGCAGCTCCCCGACAGGGGAGCGGGCCATTCAGTACTTC.